A selection of T cell receptor beta chains follows, all from one sample in a study of T cell responses to AZD1222 COVID-19 vaccine. Clones were sequenced by immunoSEQ multiplex PCR, and TCRdb holds only the in-frame ones, with some missing. The sample has approximately 110,000 clones, 70% to 90% seen once. The material was peripheral blood, obtained on day 0 of AZD1222 vaccination. These receptors were obtained from an adult in good health. The CDR3 runs from the conserved cysteine through the conserved F or W. Each record gives: V gene, J gene, CDR3 protein.

TRBV3-1/TRBV3-2	TRBJ1-4	CASRKNEKLFF
TRBV1	TRBJ2-1	CTSSQAQRGGDYNEQFF
TRBV2	TRBJ1-5	CASMRGARTVEAQHF
TRBV30	TRBJ2-5	CAGGLAGGKGETQYF
TRBV6-5	TRBJ1-6	CASRRKNSPLHF
TRBV7-3	TRBJ2-2	CASSSRWENTGELFF
TRBV7-3	TRBJ2-5	CASSAAGTSGETQYF
TRBV27	TRBJ2-3	CASRASDTDTQYF
TRBV7-8	TRBJ1-1	CASSLDPRGAFF
TRBV24-1	TRBJ2-2	CATSGAESGTGELFF
TRBV6-5	TRBJ2-6	CASSGYSGANVLTF
TRBV11-3	TRBJ2-3	CASSLSLAGTADTQYF
TRBV4-2	TRBJ2-1	CASSQGSGQGRSNEQFF
TRBV2	TRBJ2-5	CASAVYQETQYF
TRBV7-3	TRBJ1-1	CASSLNGGYSEAFF
TRBV19	TRBJ1-1	CASCAGWVSTEAFF
TRBV20-1	TRBJ2-1	CSASRPNEQFF
TRBV3-1/TRBV3-2	TRBJ1-3	CASSQDFRGTGNTIYF
TRBV30	TRBJ1-1	CAWILGHLGNTEAFF
TRBV19	TRBJ2-5	CASSMRTSGKETQYF
TRBV18	TRBJ1-2	CASSPSNRLNYGYTF
TRBV15	TRBJ2-7	CATSRDRQNYEQYF
TRBV9	TRBJ1-1	CASRGTPDRGTEAFF
TRBV24-1	TRBJ1-2	CATRARSGYGYTF
TRBV5-8	TRBJ2-3	CASSTGQGDTDTQYF
TRBV2	TRBJ1-2	CASFQSVGYTF
TRBV5-1	TRBJ1-5	CASSLDGGEQPQHF
TRBV28	TRBJ2-7	CASSRTDSYYEQYF
TRBV19	TRBJ2-2	CASSIFTGELFF
TRBV5-8	TRBJ1-1	CASSLASGKAFF
TRBV9	TRBJ2-2	CASRGGLAGELFF
TRBV5-6	TRBJ2-7	CASSLVIGGLTYEQYF
TRBV7-2	TRBJ1-4	CASSQTGWEKLFF
TRBV11-2	TRBJ2-1	CASSLDGDEQFF
TRBV18	TRBJ2-7	CASSEVPGGRAHEQYF
TRBV7-8	TRBJ1-5	CASSFASIGSNQPQHF
TRBV6-5	TRBJ2-1	CASSYLSGAYNEQFF
TRBV4-2	TRBJ2-7	CASSQDRMGYEQYF
TRBV28	TRBJ2-7	CASSQGDWHYEQYF
TRBV6-1	TRBJ1-1	CASSEEGTMNTEAFF
TRBV6-5	TRBJ1-5	CAVWSNGIQPQHF
TRBV12-3/TRBV12-4	TRBJ1-1	CASSEQENTEAFF
TRBV28	TRBJ1-5	CASTLLHYRDNAQPQHF
TRBV7-7	TRBJ1-5	CASSLGWGQPQHF
TRBV30	TRBJ1-5	CAWSTGGDQPQHF
TRBV11-3	TRBJ2-7	CASSFSGEQYF
TRBV18	TRBJ2-2	CASSYENTGELFF
TRBV5-6	TRBJ2-1	CASSSGDSYNEQFF
TRBV4-3	TRBJ1-6	CASSLREADSPLHF
TRBV28	TRBJ2-2	CASSTAGQANTGELFF
TRBV3-1/TRBV3-2	TRBJ2-7	CASNLAGVYEQYF
TRBV5-6	TRBJ2-1	CASSGLAGGHYYNEQLF
TRBV27	TRBJ2-3	CASSLRGAGADTQYF
TRBV28	TRBJ2-7	CASSSRDEQYF
TRBV12-3/TRBV12-4	TRBJ1-2	CASSFNNEYGYTF
TRBV5-1	TRBJ2-4	CASSSGHHQENIQYF
TRBV2	TRBJ1-2	CASSSGRGGYTF
TRBV6-5	TRBJ2-6	CASSYSGGSGANVLTF
TRBV7-8	TRBJ2-1	CASSQEFVGTEQGNEQFF